The 17 T cell receptor beta chains below come from one sample, sequenced in a study of cytomegalovirus exposure and HLA in healthy donors. Both 60 Vbeta primers and 13 Jbeta primers went into the PCR. Using immunoSEQ multiplex PCR, the repertoire was profiled, and TCRdb retains in-frame clones only, with some absent. The sample shows about 120,000 clones, roughly 9% of them seen only once. Sequencing used PBMCs. All receptors come from a woman between 35 and 50 years old in good health and CMV-seropositive.

This clone came up once. The chain recombines TRBV20-1 with TRBJ1-1, with D unclear. The CDR3 contains 8 residues. In germline, CDR1 is DFQATT, CDR2 SNEGSKA (reference sequence). CDR3 sequence (DNA): TGCTTATCCCCTGAAGCTTTCTTT. This codes for CLSPEAFF.

This clone has more than one count but fewer than ten. This chain connects TRBV5-4 to TRBJ1-5; possibly TRBD1 for D (6 bases). This CDR3 comprises 15 residues. Germline V gene data show CDR1 as SGHNT and CDR2 as YYREEE (reference sequence). Trimming removed 0 bases from V and 10 bases from J, with 17 bases in between. The CDR3 reads CASSLDGQPLKPQHF. DNA of the CDR3: TGTGCCAGCAGCTTGGACGGACAGCCCCTCAAACCCCAGCATTTT. The whole variable domain, remainder taken from reference TRBV5-4 and TRBJ1-5, is ETGVTQSPTHLIKTRGQQVTLRCSSQSGHNTVSWYQQALGQGPQFIFQYYREEENGRGNFPPRFSGLQFPNYSSELNVNALELDDSALYLCASSLDGQPLKPQHFGDGTRLSIL.

This clone was detected only a few times. This rearrangement joins TRBV5-1 to TRBJ2-7; 11 bases are a match to TRBD1. This CDR3 is built from 13 residues. The J segment lost 6 bases and the V segment lost 4 bases, leaving 3 bases of the junction unmatched. Germline V gene data show CDR1 as SGHRS and CDR2 as YFSETQ. The CDR3 loop is CASSVGTGGEQYF. CDR3 bases: TGCGCCAGCAGCGTGGGGACAGGGGGCGAGCAGTACTTC.

This clone was seen a few times. The V and J genes are TRBV5-1 and TRBJ1-1; TRBD1 agrees at 8 bases. The germline V gene encodes CDR1 SGHRS and CDR2 YFSETQ. J gave up 4 bases and V 4 bases, and 9 bases lay outside the gene matches. This CDR3 spans 15 amino acids. Written as DNA, the CDR3 is TGCGCCAGCAGCCCAGGAGACCAGGGGGCCACTGAAGCTTTCTTT. It translates to CASSPGDQGATEAFF.

The chain employs TRBV4-1 and TRBJ2-7, with 7 bases aligning to TRBD1. This CDR3 contains 14 residues. The trim removed 4 bases at V and 3 bases at J, leaving 6 bases unmatched. Per the germline V gene, CDR1 is MGHRA and CDR2 is YSYEKL. Written as DNA, the CDR3 is TGCGCCAGCAGCCGCCGGGACAGAGACTACGAGCAGTACTTC. It specifies CASSRRDRDYEQYF.

The rearrangement joins TRBV5-1 to TRBJ2-2, with 10 bases lining up with TRBD2. The J segment lost 7 bases and the V segment lost 6 bases, leaving 9 bases of the junction unmatched. CDR1 SGHRS and CDR2 YFSETQ come from the germline V gene. The length of the CDR3 is 15 residues. The CDR3 sequence: CASNHLASGGGELFF. CDR3 DNA sequence: TGCGCCAGCAACCACTTGGCTAGCGGGGGCGGGGAGCTGTTTTTT.

The J gene is TRBJ2-7, the V gene TRBV27; D perhaps matches TRBD1 (5 bases). V lost 4 bases to trimming and J lost 6 bases, with 10 bases between them. The CDR3 has 12 amino acids. Germline V gene lookup returns CDR1 MNHEY and CDR2 SMNVEV (reference sequence). The CDR3 nucleotides are TGTGCCAGCAGTTACCCCCAGGGCGAGCAGTACTTC. It specifies CASSYPQGEQYF.

The chain is built from TRBV7-7 and TRBJ1-5; 7 nucleotides align to TRBD1. CDR3 length: 13 residues. Trimming cost V 11 bases and J 4 bases; bases outside gene matches: 8. Germline CDR1 reads SSHAT; CDR2 reads FNYEAQ (reference sequence). CDR3 in DNA: TGTGCCGACAAGGACAGGACAAATCAGCCCCAGCATTTT. It yields the protein CADKDRTNQPQHF. Based on the CDR3 plus reference TRBV7-7 and TRBJ1-5, the full variable domain is GAGVSQSPRYKVTKRGQDVTLRCDPISSHATLYWYQQALGQGPEFLTYFNYEAQPDKSGLPSDRFSAERPEGSISTLTIQRTEQRDSAMYRCADKDRTNQPQHFGDGTRLSIL.

There are a few counts of this clone. V gene TRBV28 combines with J gene TRBJ1-5; 7 positions match TRBD1. V dropped 5 bases and J dropped 0; count of bases not matched to a gene: 7. CDR1 is MDHEN and CDR2 is SYDVKM in the germline V gene. The CDR3 runs to 16 residues. CDR3 region: CASSVPGGYSNQPQHF. In nucleotides, the CDR3 is TGTGCCAGCAGTGTACCAGGGGGGTATAGCAATCAGCCCCAGCATTTT.

This rearrangement joins TRBV13 to TRBJ1-1, with 8 bases fitting TRBD1. V lost 2 bases, J lost 3 bases, and 8 bases stayed unmatched. Per germline, CDR1 PRHDT and CDR2 FYEKMQ (reference sequence). This CDR3 is built from 16 residues. The CDR3 DNA sequence: TGTGCCAGCAGCTTAAGGGGCAGGGGGCGTCACACTGAAGCTTTCTTT. Its protein product is CASSLRGRGRHTEAFF.

The rearrangement links TRBV19 to TRBJ2-5; TRBD1 is a possible D gene (5 bases). With 4 bases removed from V and 3 bases from J, the gap between germline ends came to 9 bases. There are 13 residues in the CDR3. The germline CDR1 and CDR2 sequences are LNHDA and SQIVND (reference sequence). CDR3 amino acids: CASSTDRKETQYF. As DNA, the CDR3 is TGTGCCAGTAGTACCGACAGAAAAGAGACCCAGTACTTC.

This clone was seen only a few times. The chain joins TRBV6-5 to TRBJ2-1, with a weak D call TRBD1 (5 bases). The CDR3 spans 13 residues. Germline CDR1 and CDR2: MNHEY and SVGAGI. The V gene lost 7 bases and the J gene lost 3 bases, with 10 bases spanning the gap. CDR3: CASTPRDYNEQFF. In DNA, the CDR3 is TGTGCCAGCACCCCCAGGGACTACAATGAGCAGTTCTTC.

Many counts were recorded for this clone. CDR3 in amino acids: CASSLRDRGDTIYF. The CDR3 nucleotides are TGTGCCAGCAGCTTAAGGGACAGGGGGGACACCATATATTTT. This chain joins TRBV7-3 and TRBJ1-3, with TRBD1 identical over 11 bases. Germline CDR1 SGHTA, CDR2 FQGTGA. V dropped 1 base and J dropped 8; count of bases not matched to a gene: 1. This CDR3 is built from 14 residues. Variable domain in full (rest from reference TRBV7-3 and TRBJ1-3): GAGVSQTPSNKVTEKGKYVELRCDPISGHTALYWYRQSLGQGPEFLIYFQGTGAADDSGLPNDRFFAVRPEGSVSTLKIQRTERGDSAVYLCASSLRDRGDTIYFGEGSWLTVV.

V usage is TRBV5-1 and J usage is TRBJ2-5, with a weak D call TRBD1 (6 bases). Deletions cut 0 bases from V and 4 bases from J, with 7 bases between. There are 13 residues in the CDR3. CDR1 and CDR2 from the germline V gene are SGHRS and YFSETQ. The chain's CDR3 is CASSLAGVETQYF. The CDR3 region has the DNA TGCGCCAGCAGCTTGGCAGGGGTAGAGACCCAGTACTTC.

The CDR3 loop is CASNGQGAGEAFF. DNA for the CDR3: TGTGCCAGCAACGGACAGGGGGCGGGTGAAGCTTTCTTT. This chain joins TRBV6-6 and TRBJ1-1; 11 nucleotides align to TRBD1. Germline V gene sequence: CDR1 MNHNY, CDR2 SVGAGI (reference sequence). CDR3 length: 13 amino acids. Trimming took 7 bases from V and 7 from J; bases not matched to a gene: 5.

This clone was detected a few times. V and J are TRBV18 and TRBJ2-2; D unresolved. Per the germline V gene, CDR1 is KGHSH and CDR2 is LQKENI. The germline V and J ends were trimmed by 0 bases and 1 base, with 9 bases remaining between them. This CDR3 has 16 amino acids. CDR3 bases: TGTGCCAGCTCACCACCGGCAGGATTGAACACCGGGGAGCTGTTTTTT. This encodes CASSPPAGLNTGELFF.

The V and J genes are TRBV6-1 and TRBJ1-4; tentatively, D is TRBD1 (6 bases). CDR3 length equals 14 residues. Germline CDR1 is MNHNS and CDR2 is SASEGT. The V gene lost 6 bases and the J gene lost 6 bases, with 14 bases spanning the gap. The CDR3, as DNA: TGTGCCAGCAGGGTAGGGGGGGGCGATGAAAAACTGTTTTTT. Translation gives CASRVGGGDEKLFF.